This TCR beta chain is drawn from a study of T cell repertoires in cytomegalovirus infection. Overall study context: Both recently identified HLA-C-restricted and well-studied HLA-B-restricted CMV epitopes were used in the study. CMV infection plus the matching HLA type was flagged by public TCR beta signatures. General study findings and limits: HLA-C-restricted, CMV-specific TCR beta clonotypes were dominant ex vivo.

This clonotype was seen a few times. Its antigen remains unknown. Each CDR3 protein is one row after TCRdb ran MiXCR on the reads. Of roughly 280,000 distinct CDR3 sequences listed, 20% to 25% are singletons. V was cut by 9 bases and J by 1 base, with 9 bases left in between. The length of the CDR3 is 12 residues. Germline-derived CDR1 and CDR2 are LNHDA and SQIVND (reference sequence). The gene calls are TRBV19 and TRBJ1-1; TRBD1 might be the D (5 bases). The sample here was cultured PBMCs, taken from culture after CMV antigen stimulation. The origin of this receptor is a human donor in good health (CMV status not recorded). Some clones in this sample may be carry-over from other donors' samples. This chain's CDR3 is CASRDPNTEAFF. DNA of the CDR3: TGTGCCAGCAGGGATCCGAACACTGAAGCTTTCTTT.